This TCR beta chain comes out of a study of T cells in localized non-small cell lung cancer. Overall study findings and caveats: Uninvolved adjacent lung showed higher T cell clonality than tumor.

As for this clone: What it binds is not known.

Only in-frame clones appear in the TCRdb table, and some are missing; sequencing was by immunoSEQ multiplex PCR. Among 100,000 to 150,000 clones listed, more than 80% were seen once. The V gene's germline CDR1 is MNHEY and CDR2 SVGAGI. Between the trimmed V and J ends, which lost 6 bases and 5 bases, there was a span of 12 bases. This CDR3 has 13 amino acids. The source material was peripheral blood, sampled before any cancer treatment. The chain recombines TRBV6-5 with TRBJ2-3, with D possibly being TRBD1 (5 bases). This TCR came from a female donor older than 55 with stage I lung adenocarcinoma. The CDR3 here is CASSRLGQDTQYF. The CDR3 nucleotides are TGTGCCAGCAGCCGCCTGGGGCAAGATACGCAGTATTTT.